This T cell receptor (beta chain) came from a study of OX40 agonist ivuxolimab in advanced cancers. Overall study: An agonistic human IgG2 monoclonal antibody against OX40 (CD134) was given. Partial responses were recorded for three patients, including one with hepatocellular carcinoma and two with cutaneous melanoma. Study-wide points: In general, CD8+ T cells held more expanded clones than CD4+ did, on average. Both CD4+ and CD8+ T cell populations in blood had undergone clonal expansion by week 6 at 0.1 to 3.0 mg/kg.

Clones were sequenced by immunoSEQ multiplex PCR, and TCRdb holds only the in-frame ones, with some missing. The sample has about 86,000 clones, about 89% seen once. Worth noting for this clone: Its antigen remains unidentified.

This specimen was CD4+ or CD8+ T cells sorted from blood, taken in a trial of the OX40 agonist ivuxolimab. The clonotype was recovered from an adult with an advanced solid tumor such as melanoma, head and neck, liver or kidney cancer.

Here the CDR3 reads CASSQVTGQGSEKLFF. The CDR3 nucleotides are TGCGCCAGCAGCCAAGTCACGGGACAGGGAAGTGAAAAACTGTTTTTT. V usage is TRBV4-1 and J usage is TRBJ1-4; 9 bases fit TRBD1. Germline V gene data show CDR1 as MGHRA and CDR2 as YSYEKL. V trimming: 1 base; J trimming: 7 bases; junction bases outside the gene matches: 7. This CDR3 spans 16 amino acids.